These 22 T cell receptor beta chains came from one sample sequenced in a study of blood T cell repertoires in COVID-19. Assay used: immunoSEQ multiplex PCR; TCRdb lists only in-frame clones, some missing. Here the sample spans some 120,000 clones, 79% being singletons. Sequenced: peripheral blood. These TCRs come from a man between 35 and 55 years old with active or convalescent COVID-19.

The rearrangement links TRBV5-1 to TRBJ2-3, with TRBD2 identical over 7 bases. The germline gives CDR1 SGHRS, CDR2 YFSETQ. The CDR3 is 16 residues long. V was clipped by 0 bases and J by 1 base; unmatched bases: 5. CDR3 amino acids: CASSLGAGWGTDTQYF. The CDR3 DNA reads TGCGCCAGCAGCTTGGGAGCGGGGTGGGGCACAGATACGCAGTATTTT.

The chain uses TRBV5-5 and TRBJ2-7; D perhaps matches TRBD1 (7 bases). Trimming took off 0 bases at V and 3 bases at J, with 16 bases between the two ends. In germline, CDR1 is SGHKS, CDR2 YYEKEE (reference sequence). This CDR3 comprises 16 residues. The CDR3 nucleotides are TGTGCCAGCAGCTTGGCCGGGGGACAGACTATCTACGAGCAGTACTTC. As protein: CASSLAGGQTIYEQYF.

J is TRBJ1-1 and V is TRBV18, with D hard to call. Trimming shortened V by 3 bases and J by 3 bases, and 14 bases separated the two germline ends. The CDR3 consists of 15 residues. CDR1 is KGHSH, CDR2 LQKENI, per germline. This chain's CDR3 is CASSPSLDGHTEAFF. CDR3 coding DNA: TGTGCCAGCTCACCCTCTCTGGATGGGCACACTGAAGCTTTCTTT.

V usage is TRBV11-1 and J usage is TRBJ2-7, with unresolved D. Deletions cut 8 bases from V and 4 bases from J, with 21 bases between. CDR3 length equals 15 residues. The germline gives CDR1 SGHAT, CDR2 FQDESV (reference sequence). The CDR3 sequence: CASSQTSPGPYEQYF. The CDR3 nucleotides are TGTGCCAGCTCCCAGACATCACCAGGTCCGTACGAGCAGTACTTC.

This sequence joins TRBV7-2 and TRBJ2-1; 12 nucleotides match TRBD1. With V trimmed by 5 bases and J by 8 bases, 10 bases remained unmatched. Germline loops: CDR1 SGHTA, CDR2 FQGNSA. The CDR3 totals 16 residues. CDR3 coding DNA: TGTGCCAGCAGCCCCCCGGGACAGGGGGCATTGTATGAGCAGTTCTTC. Protein: CASSPPGQGALYEQFF.

V is TRBV11-3 and J is TRBJ2-2; D not resolved. The CDR3 covers 14 residues. Deletions cut 5 bases from V and 4 bases from J, with 11 bases between. Germline V gene data show CDR1 as SGHNT and CDR2 as YENEEA. CDR3 sequence reads: CASSNNDPTGELFF. As DNA, the CDR3 is TGTGCCAGCAGCAACAACGATCCCACCGGGGAGCTGTTTTTT.

The rearrangement links TRBV19 to TRBJ1-5; TRBD1 aligns across 10 bases. CDR1 LNHDA and CDR2 SQIVND come from the germline V gene (reference sequence). The CDR3 totals 18 residues. Trimming took 7 bases from V and 4 from J; bases not matched to a gene: 16. CDR3 sequence: CASNSGTGVPAPNQPQHF. In DNA form, the CDR3 reads TGTGCCAGTAACTCCGGGACAGGGGTTCCCGCTCCTAATCAGCCCCAGCATTTT. The full variable domain, with the rest looked up from reference TRBV19 and TRBJ1-5, is DGGITQSPKYLFRKEGQNVTLSCEQNLNHDAMYWYRQDPGQGLRLIYYSQIVNDFQKGDIAEGYSVSREKKESFPLTVTSAQKNPTAFYLCASNSGTGVPAPNQPQHFGDGTRLSIL.

The J gene is TRBJ1-1, the V gene TRBV28; 8 bases fit TRBD1. V gave up 3 bases and J gave up 3 bases; unmatched junction bases: 9. Germline V gene sequence: CDR1 MDHEN, CDR2 SYDVKM. CDR3 size: 16 residues. CDR3 bases: TGTGCCAGCAGTTTGTTCCGGACAGGGACGGACACTGAAGCTTTCTTT. Its translation: CASSLFRTGTDTEAFF.

As for this clone: Given the absence of the conserved phenylalanine or tryptophan at the CDR3 end, a read error is likely. No DNA is shown, since the ends of the CDR3 on it are uncertain; the CDR3 is the one TCRdb lists. The V and J genes are TRBV6-1 and TRBJ1-2; the table's D call, TRBD1, has no DNA check behind it. Germline CDR1 and CDR2: MNHNS and SASEGT. The CDR3 is made up of 12 amino acids, end residues included. CDR3 amino acids: CASSEARTGAES.

V gene TRBV9 combines with J gene TRBJ1-3; the match to TRBD1 covers 7 bases. This CDR3 region has 15 residues. The J segment lost 5 bases and the V segment lost 4 bases, leaving 9 bases of the junction unmatched. In germline, CDR1 is SGDLS, CDR2 YYNGEE. The CDR3 DNA sequence: TGTGCCAGCAGCCCCCGGGACAGTCCAAGAAACACCATATATTTT. Residues: CASSPRDSPRNTIYF.

The chain is built from TRBV2 and TRBJ1-1; perhaps TRBD1 as D (6 bases). From germline, CDR1 is SNHLY and CDR2 FYNNEI. The CDR3 length is 13 residues. V shed 4 bases and J shed 5 bases, with 11 bases lying between them. The CDR3 DNA sequence: TGTGCCAGCAGTGCTACCCAGGGGACTGAAGCTTTCTTT. Protein product: CASSATQGTEAFF. The full variable domain, in which reference TRBV2 and TRBJ1-1 provide the parts outside the CDR3, is EPEVTQTPSHQVTQMGQEVILRCVPISNHLYFYWYRQILGQKVEFLVSFYNNEISEKSEIFDDQFSVERPDGSNFTLKIRSTKLEDSAMYFCASSATQGTEAFFGQGTRLTVV.

The V gene is TRBV29-1, the J gene TRBJ1-1, with 9 nucleotides matching TRBD1. This CDR3 contains 13 residues. V trimming: 7 bases; J trimming: 3 bases; junction bases outside the gene matches: 6. CDR1 and CDR2 from the germline V gene are SQVTM and ANQGSEA. The CDR3 here is CSATGTGYTEAFF. The CDR3 coding sequence is TGCAGCGCTACCGGGACAGGGTACACTGAAGCTTTCTTT.

The chain is built from TRBV30 and TRBJ1-2; no firm D call. This CDR3 spans 12 amino acids. The V and J ends lost 0 bases and 4 bases respectively, with 6 bases between them. CDR1 GTSNPN and CDR2 SVGIG come from the germline V gene (reference sequence). In DNA form, the CDR3 reads TGTGCCTGGAGTGTTCTGTTCTATGGCTACACCTTC. It codes for CAWSVLFYGYTF.

This clone was seen just once. The rearrangement uses TRBV30 and TRBJ1-2; 8 positions agree with TRBD1. The CDR3 is 15 residues long. Germline V gives CDR1 GTSNPN, CDR2 SVGIG (reference sequence). V was pared by 7 bases and J by 6 bases, with 16 bases of the junction left unmatched. CDR3 sequence reads: CASQGEQGGIDGYTF. The CDR3 nucleotides read TGTGCCTCTCAGGGCGAACAGGGGGGAATTGATGGCTACACCTTC.

The J gene is TRBJ1-2, the V gene TRBV5-1; D is uncertain. The length of the CDR3 is 14 residues. CDR1 and CDR2 from the germline V gene are SGHRS and YFSETQ. The V and J ends lost 3 bases and 8 bases respectively, with 17 bases between them. CDR3 sequence reads: CASSSPEGDGGYTF. The CDR3, as DNA: TGCGCCAGCAGCTCGCCGGAGGGCGACGGGGGCTACACCTTC.

The chain employs TRBV3-1 (or the pseudogene TRBV3-2) and TRBJ2-5; D possibly corresponds to TRBD2 (6 bases). The CDR3 is 14 residues long. Trimming removed 6 bases at V and 0 bases at J, with 11 bases between. The V gene's germline CDR1 is LGHDT and CDR2 YNNKEL (reference sequence). The CDR3 reads CASSRGLNQETQYF. The CDR3 coding sequence is TGTGCCAGCAGTCGGGGACTGAACCAAGAGACCCAGTACTTC.

This clone was counted a few times. This rearrangement joins TRBV10-1 to TRBJ1-5, with TRBD1 matching over 7 bases. The CDR3 covers 15 residues. After removal of 6 bases from V and 6 bases from J, the junction contained 11 bases not matched to a gene. Per germline, CDR1 WNHNN and CDR2 SYGVQD (reference sequence). The CDR3 is CASSPAGQSAQPQHF. Here the CDR3 DNA reads TGCGCCAGCAGCCCGGCGGGACAGTCCGCTCAGCCCCAGCATTTT.

The gene calls are TRBV18 and TRBJ1-1; 8 bases agree with TRBD1. Germline loops: CDR1 KGHSH, CDR2 LQKENI. The CDR3 extends over 15 amino acids. Losses at the gene ends were 2 bases for V and 2 bases for J; bases not matched to a gene: 4. CDR3 in DNA: TGTGCCAGCTCACCAGGACAGGGTGGAAACACTGAAGCTTTCTTT. This sequence encodes CASSPGQGGNTEAFF.

V usage is TRBV2 and J usage is TRBJ2-3; D unresolved. Germline CDR1 and CDR2: SNHLY and FYNNEI. The V end lost 5 bases, the J end lost 3 bases, and 15 bases lay between the germline ends. This CDR3 has 15 residues. The CDR3 here is CASSTWAGKTDTQYF. Here the CDR3 DNA reads TGTGCCAGCAGTACCTGGGCAGGAAAAACAGATACGCAGTATTTT.

This CDR3 is CASSEGQSYSEQYF. CDR3 bases: TGTGCCAGCAGCGAGGGACAGTCCTACAGCGAGCAGTACTTC. The chain couples TRBV9 to TRBJ2-7; 7 bases match TRBD1. The CDR3 has 14 residues. Losses at the gene ends were 3 bases for V and 6 bases for J; bases not matched to a gene: 9. The germline gives CDR1 SGDLS, CDR2 YYNGEE.

The V gene is TRBV19, the J gene TRBJ1-5; D perhaps matches TRBD1 (6 bases). The CDR3 consists of 13 residues. Germline loops: CDR1 LNHDA, CDR2 SQIVND (reference sequence). V lost 10 bases, J lost 10 bases, and 20 bases lay in between. The CDR3: CATSTGQSSPQHF. DNA for the CDR3: TGTGCCACCAGCACAGGGCAAAGCTCTCCCCAGCATTTT.

The chain is built from TRBV27 and TRBJ2-1; the match to TRBD2 covers 9 bases. CDR3 length equals 18 residues. Germline CDR1 MNHEY, CDR2 SMNVEV (reference sequence). Trimming cost V 5 bases and J 3 bases; bases outside gene matches: 14. The CDR3 loop is CASSPPPRLAEIYNEQFF. The DNA of the CDR3 is TGTGCCAGCAGTCCCCCTCCTCGACTAGCGGAGATCTACAATGAGCAGTTCTTC.